Presented here are 2 T cell receptor beta chains from one specimen sequenced in a study of T cell repertoires in cytomegalovirus infection. TCRdb re-called the reads with MiXCR, one entry per CDR3 protein. The sample has a few hundred thousand distinct CDR3 sequences, 8% to 10% seen once. Specimen: PBMCs. These receptors were obtained from a human donor in good health (CMV status not recorded). Some clones in this sample may be carry-over from other donors' samples.

This clonotype was recorded a few times. This rearrangement joins TRBV9 to TRBJ2-7; D is perhaps TRBD2 (6 bases). V dropped 3 bases and J dropped 11 bases, with 21 bases sitting between them. Germline loops: CDR1 SGDLS, CDR2 YYNGEE. This CDR3 contains 14 residues. The CDR3 DNA reads TGTGCCAGCAGCGCCCGGGACTCCGACCCCGGCGAGTACTTC. Amino acid sequence: CASSARDSDPGEYF.

This clonotype was detected many times. This chain links TRBV12-3 or TRBV12-4 with TRBJ1-1, with no clear D. This CDR3 has 14 amino acids. The V and J ends lost 2 bases and 14 bases respectively, with 21 bases between them. This CDR3 reads CASSLISGTLGEFF. The CDR3 coding sequence is TGTGCCAGCAGTTTAATTTCAGGCACACTGGGCGAATTCTTT.